This is a list of T cell receptor beta chains from one sample in a study of CD8+ T cells in alopecia areata. TCRdb keeps only in-frame clones here, not all; method: immunoSEQ multiplex PCR. Of more than 90,000 clones in the sample, around two fifths were seen once. The material sequenced was CD4+ T cells sorted from blood. These receptors all come from a human donor with alopecia areata. Each CDR3 is given with its conserved first and last residue. The D gene is left open where the match is weak. Some rows have no size entry. The others give once, few or many, or a class for an expanded clone.

J,size,V,D,DNA,CDR3
TRBJ1-1,.,TRBV25-1,.,TGTGCCAGCAGTGCGGGGTACGACACTGAAGCTTTCTTT,CASSAGYDTEAFF
TRBJ2-2,.,TRBV6-5,.,TGTGCCAGCACCAGGGTGGGCACCGGGGAGCTGTTTTTT,CASTRVGTGELFF
TRBJ2-5,few,TRBV14,TRBD2,TGTGCCAGCAGCCAGGGACTACAAGAGACCCAGTACTTC,CASSQGLQETQYF
TRBJ2-5,.,TRBV7-2,.,TGTGCCAGCAGCTTTAGCGGACTACAAGAGACCCAGTACTTC,CASSFSGLQETQYF
TRBJ2-2,few,TRBV29-1,TRBD1,TGCAGCTTTGCGTGGGACAGGGTATCCGGGGAGCTGTTTTTT,CSFAWDRVSGELFF
TRBJ2-7,.,TRBV29-1,TRBD2,TGCAGCGTTGATAGGGAGCGGGAGGGGAGACAGGAGCAGTACTTC,CSVDREREGRQEQYF
TRBJ2-1,few,TRBV5-1,.,TGCGCCAGCAGAGAGGCCTACAATGAGCAGTTCTTC,CASREAYNEQFF
TRBJ2-3,.,TRBV11-2,.,TGTGCCAGCAGCACGTACACAGATACGCAGTATTTT,CASSTYTDTQYF
TRBJ1-1,few,TRBV5-1,.,TGCGCCAGCAGTTGGGACGGCCATAGGGGCACTGAAGCTTTCTTT,CASSWDGHRGTEAFF
TRBJ2-7,few,TRBV29-1,TRBD2,TGCAGCGTTGAAGATGGGGGACTAGCGGGTTCCTACGAGCAGTACTTC,CSVEDGGLAGSYEQYF
TRBJ1-2,.,TRBV29-1,TRBD1,TGCAGCGTTACGACAGGGGGCGGTGGCTACACCTTC,CSVTTGGGGYTF
TRBJ1-4,.,TRBV6-5,TRBD1,TGTGCCAGCAGTTCTCGGCGGGTGGGACAGGGGCCAAAACTGTTTTTT,CASSSRRVGQGPKLFF
TRBJ2-1,.,TRBV23-1,TRBD2,TGCGCCAGCAGCTCTAGCGGCTCCTACAATGAGCAGTTCTTC,CASSSSGSYNEQFF
TRBJ2-1,few,TRBV5-6,.,TGTGCCAGCAGCTTCCCGGACCTAAGGAATGAGCAGTTCTTC,CASSFPDLRNEQFF
TRBJ1-1,.,TRBV11-2,TRBD1,TGTGCCAGCAGCTTATGGGACAGGGCCTCTGAAGCTTTCTTT,CASSLWDRASEAFF
TRBJ2-1,few,TRBV29-1,TRBD2,TGCAGCGCCACGGGACTAGCGAGTAGTGAGCAGTTCTTC,CSATGLASSEQFF
TRBJ2-1,few,TRBV14,.,TGTGCCAGCAGCCCCCTTATGACGCGCTCCTACAATGAGCAGTTCTTC,CASSPLMTRSYNEQFF
TRBJ2-5,.,TRBV29-1,.,TGCAGCGTTGGGGGGCAACAAGAGACCCAGTACTTC,CSVGGQQETQYF
TRBJ1-1,.,TRBV28,.,TGTGCCAGCATCCATGGGGTAGACACTGAAGCTTTCTTT,CASIHGVDTEAFF
TRBJ2-1,.,TRBV9,TRBD1,TGTGCCAGCAGCCTAACGACAGGGACCCCCTACAATGAGCAGTTCTTC,CASSLTTGTPYNEQFF
TRBJ2-7,.,TRBV28,.,TGTGCCAGCAGTTTAAGTTTCGGGGAGCAGTACTTC,CASSLSFGEQYF
TRBJ2-2,.,TRBV29-1,.,TGCAGCGTTGACCCGAACACCGGGGAGCTGTTTTTT,CSVDPNTGELFF
TRBJ2-3,.,TRBV18,.,TGTGCCAGCTCACCGCGACAGGTTTCGACAGATACGCAGTATTTT,CASSPRQVSTDTQYF
TRBJ2-5,.,TRBV7-2,.,TGTGCCAGCAGCCAAGCGGGACAGCGAGCGAAGACCCAGTACTTC,CASSQAGQRAKTQYF
TRBJ2-5,.,TRBV27,TRBD2,TGTGCCAGCAGTCCCGGGACTAGCGGGAGAGAGACCCAGTACTTC,CASSPGTSGRETQYF
TRBJ1-5,few,TRBV19,.,TGTGCCAGTACCCCGTGGGGCGCGTCTCGGGGGGTTCAGCCCCAGCATTTT,CASTPWGASRGVQPQHF
TRBJ2-5,few,TRBV18,.,TGTGCCAGCTCACCACCGCCTCGAACAGACCAAGAGACCCAGTACTTC,CASSPPPRTDQETQYF
TRBJ2-7,.,TRBV29-1,TRBD1,TGCAGCGCCGGGGGACAGGCCAACTACGAGCAGTACTTC,CSAGGQANYEQYF
TRBJ2-5,.,TRBV5-1,TRBD2,TGCGCCAGCAGCCATCAGGGACTAGCGGGCCAAGAGACCCAGTACTTC,CASSHQGLAGQETQYF
TRBJ2-2,few,TRBV11-2,.,TGTGCCAGCAGCTTAACTGCCCCCAACACCGGGGAGCTGTTTTTT,CASSLTAPNTGELFF
TRBJ2-4,.,TRBV28,TRBD2,TGTGCCAGCAGTTATGGACTAGCGAATCGTGGAAACATTCAGTACTTC,CASSYGLANRGNIQYF
TRBJ1-1,.,TRBV28,.,TGTGCCAGCAGCCTGGCCGGGAACAAGAACACTGAAGCTTTCTTT,CASSLAGNKNTEAFF
TRBJ1-2,.,TRBV11-2,.,TGTGCCAGCAGCTTAGTTGGCACCCCTAACTATGGCTACACCTTC,CASSLVGTPNYGYTF
TRBJ1-4,.,TRBV30,.,TGTGCCTGGAGTCCGACAGCAACTAATGAAAAACTGTTTTTT,CAWSPTATNEKLFF
TRBJ1-2,.,TRBV5-1,.,TGCGCCAGCAGCTTGGCAGTGGCTGGGGGCTACACCTTC,CASSLAVAGGYTF
TRBJ2-1,.,TRBV28,.,TGTGCCAGCAGTTCAAATCCCTACAATGAGCAGTTCTTC,CASSSNPYNEQFF
TRBJ2-5,.,TRBV5-4,TRBD2,TGTGCCAGCAGCCCCCGACTAGCGGGAGGTTGGGAGACCCAGTACTTC,CASSPRLAGGWETQYF
TRBJ2-5,.,TRBV7-2,.,TGTGCCAGCAGCCCCCAGCGAGAGAAAGAGACCCAGTACTTC,CASSPQREKETQYF